Given below is one TCR beta chain in context. CDR3 length equals 14 residues. With 0 bases removed from V and 6 bases from J, the gap between germline ends came to 11 bases. CDR1 is MNHNY, CDR2 SVGAGI, per germline (reference sequence). The record originates from a study of blood T cell repertoires in COVID-19. The repertoire was sequenced with immunoSEQ multiplex PCR; TCRdb's copy has only in-frame clones and lacks some. This table has 130,000 to 150,000 clones, approximately 80% appearing once. Sequencing was performed on peripheral blood. The chain employs TRBV6-6 and TRBJ1-2, with TRBD1 as a possible D gene (6 bases). This receptor was identified in a human donor in a cohort sampled during active COVID-19. The CDR3 coding sequence is TGTGCCAGCAGTTACTCTTATGCAGGGGATGGCTACACCTTC. Translating gives CASSYSYAGDGYTF.